These 14 T cell receptor beta chains were all obtained from the same sample, sequenced in a study of blood T cell repertoires in COVID-19. This table comes from immunoSEQ multiplex PCR, and its TCRdb copy is limited to in-frame clones, with some not included. The sample carries just under 60,000 clones, roughly 86% recorded once. Sequenced input: peripheral blood. The receptors stem from a human donor with active COVID-19. The donor label of this sample is uncertain.

The rearrangement links TRBV7-3 to TRBJ1-2; D might be TRBD1 (5 bases). The V and J ends lost 7 bases and 6 bases respectively, with 15 bases between them. In germline, CDR1 is SGHTA, CDR2 FQGTGA. The CDR3 is 13 residues long. The chain's CDR3 is CASIPGVGDGYTF. In DNA form, the CDR3 reads TGTGCCAGCATCCCGGGGGTCGGCGATGGCTACACCTTC.

This chain's CDR3 is CATSEGTSGRETQYF. In nucleotides, the CDR3 is TGTGCCACCAGTGAAGGGACTAGCGGGAGAGAGACCCAGTACTTC. The J gene is TRBJ2-5, the V gene TRBV24-1, with 14 bases aligning to TRBD2. Unmatched junction bases numbered 1, after V lost 4 bases and J lost 4 bases. Germline CDR1 and CDR2: KGHDR and SFDVKD. This CDR3 has 15 amino acids.

The chain recombines TRBV5-1 with TRBJ1-5; unclear D gene. The V end lost 0 bases, the J end lost 2 bases, and 12 bases lay between the germline ends. The germline V gene encodes CDR1 SGHRS and CDR2 YFSETQ. The CDR3 totals 16 residues. CDR3 protein: CASSLDGVFGNQPQHF. In DNA, the CDR3 is TGCGCCAGCAGCTTGGACGGGGTTTTCGGCAATCAGCCCCAGCATTTT.

This rearrangement joins TRBV5-1 to TRBJ1-1; a weak D match, TRBD1 (5 bases). The CDR3 extends over 15 amino acids. Deletions cut 3 bases from V and 1 base from J, with 13 bases between. Germline CDR1 reads SGHRS; CDR2 reads YFSETQ. The CDR3 reads CASSSRVRENTEAFF. The CDR3 nucleotides are TGCGCCAGCAGCTCCAGGGTAAGAGAGAACACTGAAGCTTTCTTT.

The genes are TRBV29-1 and TRBJ2-2; D call uncertain. There are 13 residues in the CDR3. The germline V and J ends were trimmed by 6 bases and 0 bases, with 8 bases remaining between them. Germline V gene sequence: CDR1 SQVTM, CDR2 ANQGSEA. CDR3 region: CSVITPNTGELFF. CDR3 coding DNA: TGCAGCGTAATAACTCCGAACACCGGGGAGCTGTTTTTT.

The CDR3 DNA is TGTGCCAGCAGCTTGGGGGACAGGGGGCAAGAGACCCAGTACTTC. Amino acids: CASSLGDRGQETQYF. The chain couples TRBV11-3 to TRBJ2-5; 11 bases match TRBD1. The J segment lost 2 bases and the V segment lost 3 bases, leaving 2 bases of the junction unmatched. Germline V CDR1 and CDR2: SGHNT, YENEEA. CDR3 length: 15 residues.

This clone has just a few counts. The rearrangement links TRBV5-1 to TRBJ2-2, with D possibly matching TRBD1 (5 bases). CDR3 length equals 15 residues. V lost 0 bases and J 4 bases, leaving 10 bases between the germline ends. Germline V gene sequence: CDR1 SGHRS, CDR2 YFSETQ. This chain's CDR3 is CASSLDRPSTGELFF. CDR3 DNA sequence: TGCGCCAGCAGCTTGGACAGGCCCAGCACCGGGGAGCTGTTTTTT. Based on the CDR3 plus reference TRBV5-1 and TRBJ2-2, the full variable domain is KAGVTQTPRYLIKTRGQQVTLSCSPISGHRSVSWYQQTPGQGLQFLFEYFSETQRNKGNFPGRFSGRQFSNSRSEMNVSTLELGDSALYLCASSLDRPSTGELFFGEGSRLTVL.

This chain connects TRBV2 to TRBJ2-7; 7 nucleotides line up with TRBD1. After removal of 6 bases from V and 5 bases from J, the junction contained 7 bases not matched to a gene. Germline CDR1 reads SNHLY; CDR2 reads FYNNEI. The CDR3 is 13 amino acids. The CDR3 protein is CASREQGLHEQYF. CDR3 DNA: TGTGCCAGCAGAGAACAGGGGCTCCACGAGCAGTACTTC.

The chain has TRBV11-2 and TRBJ2-2; a possible D gene is TRBD1 (5 bases). Trimming removed 4 bases at V and 4 bases at J, with 10 bases between. The CDR3 is 14 residues long. Germline-derived CDR1 and CDR2 are SGHAT and FQNNGV. CDR3: CASSWTTVTGELFF. CDR3 DNA: TGTGCCAGCAGCTGGACGACAGTCACCGGGGAGCTGTTTTTT.

This chain links TRBV9 with TRBJ1-1; the match to TRBD1 covers 11 bases. Germline trimming cut 6 bases from V and 7 bases from J; bases unmatched to any gene: 8. The V gene's germline CDR1 is SGDLS and CDR2 YYNGEE. This CDR3 comprises 14 residues. The CDR3 region is CASNPGQGGSEAFF. CDR3 nucleotides: TGTGCCAGCAACCCGGGACAGGGGGGGAGTGAAGCTTTCTTT.

The chain recombines TRBV19 with TRBJ2-2, with a possible D match to TRBD1 (5 bases). Germline V gene lookup returns CDR1 LNHDA and CDR2 SQIVND (reference sequence). V gave up 5 bases and J gave up 1 base, with 11 bases separating them. This CDR3 is built from 15 residues. This CDR3 reads CASSPLDRNTGELFF. As DNA, the CDR3 is TGTGCCAGTAGTCCCCTCGACAGGAACACCGGGGAGCTGTTTTTT.

Within the sample, this clone is medium-sized. The rearrangement joins TRBV2 to TRBJ2-7; 7 bases align to TRBD1. CDR1 and CDR2 from the germline V gene are SNHLY and FYNNEI. The V segment lost 5 bases and the J segment 5 bases; nucleotides outside the gene matches: 6. The CDR3 has 13 amino acids. CDR3 sequence reads: CASSPTGIHEQYF. The CDR3 nucleotides read TGTGCCAGCAGTCCGACAGGGATCCACGAGCAGTACTTC. The full variable domain, rest sourced from reference TRBV2 and TRBJ2-7, is EPEVTQTPSHQVTQMGQEVILRCVPISNHLYFYWYRQILGQKVEFLVSFYNNEISEKSEIFDDQFSVERPDGSNFTLKIRSTKLEDSAMYFCASSPTGIHEQYFGPGTRLTVT.

The J gene is TRBJ2-3, the V gene TRBV7-9; D might be TRBD2 (5 bases). The CDR3 is 13 residues long. V shed 6 bases and J shed 2 bases, with 9 bases lying between them. Germline V gene lookup returns CDR1 SEHNR and CDR2 FQNEAQ (reference sequence). CDR3 in DNA: TGTGCCAGCAGGCGACTAATCACAGATACGCAGTATTTT. It codes for CASRRLITDTQYF.

This chain joins TRBV10-3 and TRBJ1-1; D gene unclear. Germline V gene sequence: CDR1 ENHRY, CDR2 SYGVKD. V dropped 4 bases and J dropped 3 bases, with 6 bases sitting between them. This CDR3 spans 12 amino acids. The CDR3 is CAISGTDTEAFF. For the CDR3, the DNA is TGTGCCATCAGTGGAACAGACACTGAAGCTTTCTTT.